The rows below give T cell receptor beta chains drawn from one sample of a study of shared clonotypes between healthy human individuals. Only in-frame clones appear in the TCRdb table, and some are missing; sequencing was by immunoSEQ multiplex PCR. The table records fewer than 3 million clones, 92% of them present only once. The sequencing input was naive CD4+ T cells from PBMCs. The receptors come from a man younger than 35 in good health. Some clones in this sample may be carry-over from other donors' samples. The CDR3 runs from the conserved cysteine through the conserved F or W. D genes are given only for firm matches.

CDR3aa | CDR3nt | d_gene | j_gene | v_gene
CASSRSGTEPFNYGYTF | TGTGCCAGCAGTAGAAGCGGGACCGAGCCTTTTAACTATGGCTACACCTTC | . | TRBJ1-2 | TRBV28
CASSRSLGNSISEQFF | TGTGCCAGCAGCCGCTCCCTGGGGAACTCCATCAGTGAGCAGTTCTTC | . | TRBJ2-1 | TRBV5-8
CAIVGDEQFF | TGTGCCATCGTAGGGGATGAGCAGTTCTTC | . | TRBJ2-1 | TRBV10-3
CASSFKETQYF | TGCGCCAGCAGTTTCAAAGAGACCCAGTACTTC | . | TRBJ2-5 | TRBV5-1
CASSLFASGELFF | TGTGCCAGCAGTTTATTTGCGTCCGGGGAGCTGTTTTTT | . | TRBJ2-2 | TRBV28
CASSLSARNTEAFF | TGTGCCAGCAGCTTAAGCGCACGGAACACTGAAGCTTTCTTT | . | TRBJ1-1 | TRBV5-5
CASSSDATQYF | TGTGCCAGCAGTTCGGATGCGACCCAGTACTTC | . | TRBJ2-5 | TRBV6-5
CASSRRRGMETQNIQYF | TGTGCCAGCTCACGCCGGCGGGGGATGGAAACCCAAAACATTCAGTACTTC | TRBD2 | TRBJ2-4 | TRBV18
CASSPSGGGGGSTGELFF | TGTGCCAGCAGCCCGTCAGGCGGGGGGGGCGGGAGCACCGGGGAGCTGTTTTTT | TRBD2 | TRBJ2-2 | TRBV11-3
CASSQEFRGNTEAFF | TGTGCCAGCAGCCAGGAATTTAGGGGTAACACTGAAGCTTTCTTT | . | TRBJ1-1 | TRBV11-2
CATSRGGLGYDNEQFF | TGTGCCACCAGCAGGGGCGGGCTGGGGTACGACAATGAGCAGTTCTTC | . | TRBJ2-1 | TRBV15